Described below is a single T cell receptor (beta chain) sequence and its context. This specimen comes from a study of T cell responses to AZD1222 COVID-19 vaccine. TCRdb keeps only in-frame clones here, not all; method: immunoSEQ multiplex PCR. The sample records about 94,000 clones, 85% being singletons. Germline loops: CDR1 WNHNN, CDR2 SYGVQD (reference sequence). V lost 6 bases and J 1 base, leaving 12 bases between the germline ends. The CDR3 is 14 residues long. Material: peripheral blood, obtained 28 days after the second AZD1222 dose. The TCR originated in an adult who received the AZD1222 COVID-19 vaccine. The chain has TRBV10-1 and TRBJ1-1; D is possibly TRBD1 (5 bases). The CDR3, as DNA: TGCGCCAGCAGCTCGGGGGGATGGAACACTGAAGCTTTCTTT. It codes for CASSSGGWNTEAFF.